Below are 26 T cell receptor beta chains sequenced from a single sample in a study of T cell responses to AZD1222 COVID-19 vaccine. The data were produced by immunoSEQ multiplex PCR, yet TCRdb's version contains in-frame clones alone and is incomplete. This sample yields approximately 150,000 clones, of which 70% to 90% are seen a single time; around 0.99% belongs to the top ten. The sample was peripheral blood, taken 28 days after the second AZD1222 dose. These receptors were obtained from an adult who received the AZD1222 COVID-19 vaccine.

This rearrangement joins TRBV14 to TRBJ2-7, with no clear D. CDR1 and CDR2 (germline): SGHDN, FVKESK. Trimming left V 0 bases short and J 9 bases short, with 15 bases between. There are 14 residues in the CDR3. The CDR3 DNA reads TGTGCCAGCAGCCAAGATGGTACGGCCCCTCGGCAGTACTTC. It encodes CASSQDGTAPRQYF.

The V gene is TRBV7-9, the J gene TRBJ1-1; the D gene is possibly TRBD1 (5 bases). Trimming shortened V by 5 bases and J by 3 bases, and 10 bases separated the two germline ends. Germline V gene lookup returns CDR1 SEHNR and CDR2 FQNEAQ (reference sequence). There are 13 residues in the CDR3. CDR3 in DNA: TGTGCCAGCAGCCCAGACAGCTACACTGAAGCTTTCTTT. It translates to CASSPDSYTEAFF. The whole variable domain, remainder taken from reference TRBV7-9 and TRBJ1-1, is DTGVSQNPRHKITKRGQNVTFRCDPISEHNRLYWYRQTLGQGPEFLTYFQNEAQLEKSRLLSDRFSAERPKGSFSTLEIQRTEQGDSAMYLCASSPDSYTEAFFGQGTRLTVV.

This clone occurred many times. The chain uses TRBV6-5 and TRBJ2-3; 9 nucleotides line up with TRBD1. J lost 2 bases, V lost 6 bases, and 6 bases had no gene match. CDR1 and CDR2 (germline): MNHEY, SVGAGI. The CDR3 has 15 amino acids. The CDR3 spells CASSSGTGHTDTQYF. The CDR3 DNA sequence: TGTGCCAGCAGCTCCGGGACAGGGCACACAGATACGCAGTATTTT.

In this sample, this clone turned up once. The genes are TRBV29-1 and TRBJ1-5, with a possible D match to TRBD1 (6 bases). The CDR3 is made up of 13 amino acids. V was cut by 7 bases and J by 7 bases, with 17 bases left in between. CDR1 SQVTM and CDR2 ANQGSEA come from the germline V gene. The CDR3 nucleotides read TGCAGCGCCGAAGGGGGGGACGGACAGCCCCAGCATTTT. This codes for CSAEGGDGQPQHF.

The chain joins TRBV18 to TRBJ1-2; D gene ambiguous. V was cut by 5 bases and J by 3 bases, with 22 bases left in between. The CDR3 sequence is 17 residues long. Germline CDR1 reads KGHSH; CDR2 reads LQKENI. In nucleotides, the CDR3 is TGTGCCAGCTCAGTCAAACGTTTCCCCCCATGGGACTATGGCTACACCTTC. It encodes CASSVKRFPPWDYGYTF.

The chain combines TRBV15 with TRBJ2-7, with D perhaps matching TRBD2 (6 bases). CDR3 length: 16 residues. Deletions cut 9 bases from V and 1 base from J, with 22 bases between. Germline assignment: CDR1 LNHNV and CDR2 YYDKDF (reference sequence). Written as DNA, the CDR3 is TGTGCCACGGGGGGAACAGGCGCTACCAGATCCTACGAGCAGTACTTC. It translates to CATGGTGATRSYEQYF.

In its sample, this clone was seen once. The rearrangement links TRBV5-8 to TRBJ2-2; no firm D call. The germline V gene encodes CDR1 SGHTS and CDR2 YDEGEE. The CDR3 runs to 15 residues. The V and J ends lost 0 bases and 4 bases respectively, with 10 bases between them. CDR3 residues: CASSLGPRVTGELFF. For the CDR3, the DNA is TGTGCCAGCAGCTTGGGGCCGCGCGTCACCGGGGAGCTGTTTTTT.

The chain combines TRBV12-3 or TRBV12-4 with TRBJ1-2; TRBD1 is a possible D gene (5 bases). The V end was cut by 5 bases, the J end by 8 bases, with 15 bases between. The CDR3 sequence is 13 residues long. CDR3 in DNA: TGTGCCAGCAGTACCGAAGGGGCGACGGGCTACACCTTC. As protein: CASSTEGATGYTF.

The rearrangement links TRBV11-2 to TRBJ1-2; no firm D call. The CDR3 has 10 amino acids. Trimming shortened V by 8 bases and J by 2 bases, and 3 bases separated the two germline ends. Germline V gives CDR1 SGHAT, CDR2 FQNNGV. CDR3 region: CASGNYGYTF. The CDR3 DNA reads TGTGCCAGCGGAAACTATGGCTACACCTTC.

The chain recombines TRBV19 with TRBJ2-5; possibly TRBD1 for D (5 bases). There are 13 residues in the CDR3. Germline lookup yields CDR1 LNHDA and CDR2 SQIVND (reference sequence). The V end was cut by 6 bases, the J end by 2 bases, with 10 bases between. The CDR3 loop is CASRGLTQETQYF. CDR3 nucleotide sequence: TGTGCCAGTAGGGGGCTGACTCAAGAGACCCAGTACTTC. Full variable domain (remainder filled in from reference TRBV19 and TRBJ2-5): DGGITQSPKYLFRKEGQNVTLSCEQNLNHDAMYWYRQDPGQGLRLIYYSQIVNDFQKGDIAEGYSVSREKKESFPLTVTSAQKNPTAFYLCASRGLTQETQYFGPGTRLLVL.

The chain carries TRBV2 and TRBJ2-2; D is undetermined. The germline gives CDR1 SNHLY, CDR2 FYNNEI. The CDR3 is 12 residues long. V was trimmed by 4 bases and J by 7 bases, leaving 7 bases between them. The CDR3 DNA reads as TGTGCCAGCAGTGGTGATATCGGGGAGCTGTTTTTT. Its translation is CASSGDIGELFF.

The chain has TRBV6-5 and TRBJ2-7; D may be TRBD2 (5 bases). Trimming shortened V by 0 bases and J by 6 bases, and 18 bases separated the two germline ends. Germline CDR1 is MNHEY and CDR2 is SVGAGI. The CDR3 contains 16 residues. The CDR3 loop reads CASSYSTGPGGREQYF. The CDR3 DNA sequence: TGTGCCAGCAGTTACTCGACCGGCCCTGGAGGTCGCGAGCAGTACTTC.

The V call is TRBV4-1, the J call TRBJ2-1; 7 nucleotides align to TRBD1. Germline CDR1 and CDR2: MGHRA and YSYEKL. V lost 1 base to trimming and J lost 0 bases; unmatched junction nucleotides: 9. The CDR3 contains 18 residues. The CDR3 loop is CASSQGGQGENSYNEQFF. The DNA of the CDR3 is TGCGCCAGCAGCCAAGGGGGGCAGGGGGAGAACTCCTACAATGAGCAGTTCTTC.

V usage is TRBV27 and J usage is TRBJ1-5, with TRBD1 matching 7 bases. CDR1 is MNHEY and CDR2 is SMNVEV in the germline V gene (reference sequence). Losses at the gene ends were 5 bases for V and 0 bases for J; bases not matched to a gene: 16. The CDR3 spans 19 residues. As DNA, the CDR3 is TGTGCCAGCAGTAATCACGACAGGGTAGCAGGGTATAGCAATCAGCCCCAGCATTTT. This encodes CASSNHDRVAGYSNQPQHF.

V is TRBV30 and J is TRBJ1-2; no firm D call. Germline CDR1 and CDR2: GTSNPN and SVGIG (reference sequence). This CDR3 has 14 residues. The V gene lost 4 bases and the J gene lost 1 base, with 13 bases spanning the gap. In DNA form, the CDR3 reads TGTGCCTGGATCCCCACCTTTGGTAACTATGGCTACACCTTC. Protein: CAWIPTFGNYGYTF.

The V and J genes are TRBV5-1 and TRBJ2-3; 10 bases agree with TRBD1. The CDR3 runs 19 residues. The germline V gene encodes CDR1 SGHRS and CDR2 YFSETQ. J was trimmed by 0 bases and V by 4 bases; bases with no gene match: 14. Here the CDR3 reads CASSPRDRGSISSTDTQYF. The CDR3 DNA reads TGCGCCAGCAGCCCCCGGGACAGGGGAAGCATTTCTAGCACAGATACGCAGTATTTT.

The chain employs TRBV29-1 and TRBJ1-1; no firm D call. This CDR3 spans 14 amino acids. Germline CDR1 is SQVTM and CDR2 is ANQGSEA. V was cut by 8 bases and J by 0 bases, with 16 bases left in between. The CDR3 protein is CSSSLLTLNTEAFF. The CDR3 DNA reads as TGCAGCTCTAGCCTCTTAACGTTGAACACTGAAGCTTTCTTT.

V and J are TRBV4-1 and TRBJ1-1; possibly TRBD1 for D (6 bases). The CDR3 consists of 15 residues. Trimming took off 5 bases at V and 6 bases at J, with 19 bases between the two ends. Per germline, CDR1 MGHRA and CDR2 YSYEKL. The CDR3 DNA reads as TGCGCCAGCAGCATTCGGACAGCTCAGGTCTCTGAAGCTTTCTTT. Amino acids: CASSIRTAQVSEAFF.

The rearrangement joins TRBV10-3 to TRBJ2-1; no firm D call. V was clipped by 10 bases and J by 6 bases, with 13 bases between them. Germline loops: CDR1 ENHRY, CDR2 SYGVKD. This CDR3 is 12 amino acids long. The CDR3 nucleotides are TGTGCCACCAGCAGGTCTGTCAATGAGCAGTTCTTC. Protein: CATSRSVNEQFF.

This clone was detected a few times. This chain connects TRBV29-1 to TRBJ1-3; perhaps TRBD1 as D (5 bases). The CDR3 has 15 residues. V lost 7 bases, J lost 0 bases, and 16 bases lay in between. The germline CDR1 and CDR2 sequences are SQVTM and ANQGSEA. The CDR3 sequence: CSARDLSSSGNTIYF. The CDR3 DNA follows: TGCAGCGCTCGGGACTTATCGAGCTCTGGAAACACCATATATTTT.

The gene calls are TRBV7-7 and TRBJ2-3, with TRBD2 identical over 7 bases. CDR1 is SSHAT, CDR2 FNYEAQ, per germline (reference sequence). The CDR3 runs to 14 residues. V lost 5 bases and J lost 0; bases outside the gene matches: 2. Written as DNA, the CDR3 is TGTGCCAGCAGCGATAGCGGGAGCACAGATACGCAGTATTTT. Translation gives CASSDSGSTDTQYF.

The genes are TRBV7-9 and TRBJ2-1; 10 nucleotides match TRBD2. The CDR3 is made up of 15 amino acids. Trimming cost V 5 bases and J 8 bases; bases outside gene matches: 9. Germline V CDR1 and CDR2: SEHNR, FQNEAQ (reference sequence). Written as DNA, the CDR3 is TGTGCCAGCAGCCTCACTAGCGGGGCGGAAGATGAGCAGTTCTTC. It yields the protein CASSLTSGAEDEQFF.

The rearrangement uses TRBV7-9 and TRBJ1-5; no firm D call. The CDR3 consists of 14 residues. CDR1 and CDR2 from the germline V gene are SEHNR and FQNEAQ (reference sequence). Trimming took 1 base from V and 6 from J, leaving 10 bases between them. The CDR3 DNA sequence: TGTGCCAGCAGCTTAGAGGGAACCGCTCAGCCCCAGCATTTT. Encoded protein: CASSLEGTAQPQHF.

The chain uses TRBV27 and TRBJ1-2, with TRBD1 as a possible D gene (6 bases). CDR1 is MNHEY and CDR2 is SMNVEV in the germline V gene (reference sequence). Trimming shortened V by 0 bases and J by 7 bases, and 15 bases separated the two germline ends. The length of the CDR3 is 15 residues. The CDR3 is CASSLSSGGGGGYTF. The CDR3 region has the DNA TGTGCCAGCAGTTTATCTTCCGGGGGCGGAGGTGGCTACACCTTC.

The rearrangement joins TRBV7-9 to TRBJ2-1; D not certain. Germline V CDR1 and CDR2: SEHNR, FQNEAQ (reference sequence). The ends were cut back, 5 bases at V and 3 bases at J, with 5 bases in the middle. The CDR3 spans 12 residues. CDR3 DNA sequence: TGTGCCAGCAGCGACCGCTACAATGAGCAGTTCTTC. Its protein is CASSDRYNEQFF.

This rearrangement joins TRBV6-5 to TRBJ1-1, with 7 bases matching TRBD1. V shed 0 bases, J shed 4 bases, and the junction held 5 bases outside the gene matches. The CDR3 length is 15 residues. Germline CDR1 and CDR2: MNHEY and SVGAGI. In nucleotides, the CDR3 is TGTGCCAGCAGTTACTCGATTTCAGGGGGCACTGAAGCTTTCTTT. It yields the protein CASSYSISGGTEAFF.